This T cell receptor beta chain was observed in a study of glioma-infiltrating T cells after dendritic cell vaccination. The assay was immunoSEQ multiplex PCR, and TCRdb's table has in-frame clones only and misses some. The sample has approximately 90,000 clones, 81% seen once. Time point described: after dendritic cell vaccination, including at tumor progression/relapse. V was clipped by 0 bases and J by 7 bases, with 10 bases between them. The CDR3 loop spans 13 amino acids. The germline CDR1 and CDR2 sequences are SGHDT and YYEEEE. The chain is built from TRBV5-6 and TRBJ1-1; D is unclear. Sample: blood, taken after dendritic cell vaccination. The TCR originated in a human donor with glioblastoma. The CDR3 DNA follows: TGTGCCAGCAGCTTGGAGTCGGGGATTGAAGCTTTCTTT. Protein: CASSLESGIEAFF.